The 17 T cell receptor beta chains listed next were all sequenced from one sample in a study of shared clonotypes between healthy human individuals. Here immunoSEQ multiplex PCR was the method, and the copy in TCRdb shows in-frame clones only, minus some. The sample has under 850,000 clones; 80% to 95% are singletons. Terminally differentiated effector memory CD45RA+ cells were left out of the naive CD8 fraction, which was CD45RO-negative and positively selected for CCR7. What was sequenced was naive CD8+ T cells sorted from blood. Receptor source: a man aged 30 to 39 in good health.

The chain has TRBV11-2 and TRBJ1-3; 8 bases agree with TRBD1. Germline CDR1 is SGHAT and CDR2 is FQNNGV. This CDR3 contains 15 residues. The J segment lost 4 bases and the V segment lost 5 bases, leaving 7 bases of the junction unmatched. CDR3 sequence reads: CASSNPGGWGNTIYF. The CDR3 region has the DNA TGTGCCAGCAGCAACCCAGGGGGCTGGGGAAACACCATATATTTT.

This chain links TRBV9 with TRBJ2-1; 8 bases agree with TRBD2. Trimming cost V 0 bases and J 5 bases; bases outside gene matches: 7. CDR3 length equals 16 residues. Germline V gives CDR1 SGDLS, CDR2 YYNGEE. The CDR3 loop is CASSVGVSGVNNEQFF. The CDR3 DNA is TGTGCCAGCAGCGTAGGGGTTAGCGGGGTAAACAATGAGCAGTTCTTC.

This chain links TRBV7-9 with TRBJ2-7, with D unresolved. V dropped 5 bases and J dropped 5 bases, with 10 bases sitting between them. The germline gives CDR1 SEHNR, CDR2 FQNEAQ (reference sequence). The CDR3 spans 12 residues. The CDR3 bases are TGTGCCAGCAGCGAACCCAGTGACGAGCAGTACTTC. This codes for CASSEPSDEQYF.

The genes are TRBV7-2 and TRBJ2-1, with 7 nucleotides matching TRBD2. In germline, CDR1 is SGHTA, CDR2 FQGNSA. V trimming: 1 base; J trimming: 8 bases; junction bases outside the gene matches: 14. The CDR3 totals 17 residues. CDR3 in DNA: TGTGCCAGCAGCTTAGTGGCTAGCGGATCTCTTGGTGATGAGCAGTTCTTC. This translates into CASSLVASGSLGDEQFF.

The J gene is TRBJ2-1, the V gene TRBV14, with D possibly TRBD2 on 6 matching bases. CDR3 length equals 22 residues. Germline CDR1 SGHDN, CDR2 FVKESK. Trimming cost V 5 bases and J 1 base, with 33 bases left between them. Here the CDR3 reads CASSTRNGYGGRDLESYNEQFF. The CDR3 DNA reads TGTGCCAGCAGCACGCGGAATGGTTATGGTGGCAGGGACTTGGAATCCTACAATGAGCAGTTCTTC.

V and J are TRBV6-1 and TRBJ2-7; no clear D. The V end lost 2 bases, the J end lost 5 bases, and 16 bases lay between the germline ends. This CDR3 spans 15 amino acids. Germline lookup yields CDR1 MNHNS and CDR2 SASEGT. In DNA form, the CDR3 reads TGTGCCAGCAGTGAATTGAACATCGGCGGCCACGAGCAGTACTTC. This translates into CASSELNIGGHEQYF.

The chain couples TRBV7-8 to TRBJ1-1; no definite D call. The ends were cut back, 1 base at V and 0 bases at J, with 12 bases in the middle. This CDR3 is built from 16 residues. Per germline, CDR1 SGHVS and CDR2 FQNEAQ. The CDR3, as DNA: TGTGCCAGCAGCTTAGGCACTGGCAGGCTGAACACTGAAGCTTTCTTT. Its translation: CASSLGTGRLNTEAFF.

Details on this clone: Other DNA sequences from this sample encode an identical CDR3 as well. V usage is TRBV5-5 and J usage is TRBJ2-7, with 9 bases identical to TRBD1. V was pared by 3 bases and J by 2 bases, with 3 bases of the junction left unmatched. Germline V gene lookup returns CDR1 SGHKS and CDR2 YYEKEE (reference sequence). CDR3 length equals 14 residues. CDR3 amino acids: CASSWNRGPYEQYF. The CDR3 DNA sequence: TGTGCCAGCAGCTGGAACAGGGGGCCCTACGAGCAGTACTTC.

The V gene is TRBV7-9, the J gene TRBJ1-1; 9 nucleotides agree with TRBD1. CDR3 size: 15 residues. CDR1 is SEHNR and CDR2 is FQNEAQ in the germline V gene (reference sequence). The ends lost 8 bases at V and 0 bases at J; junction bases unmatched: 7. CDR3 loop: CASRDRVEMNTEAFF. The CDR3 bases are TGTGCCAGCCGGGACAGGGTCGAAATGAACACTGAAGCTTTCTTT.

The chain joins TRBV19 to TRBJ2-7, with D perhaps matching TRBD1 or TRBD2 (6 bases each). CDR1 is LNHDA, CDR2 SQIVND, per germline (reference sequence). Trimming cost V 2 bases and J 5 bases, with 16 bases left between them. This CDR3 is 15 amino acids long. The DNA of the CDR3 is TGTGCCAGTAGTATATTTCCGGGGGCTGAGAACGAGCAGTACTTC. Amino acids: CASSIFPGAENEQYF. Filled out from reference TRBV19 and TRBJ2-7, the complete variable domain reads DGGITQSPKYLFRKEGQNVTLSCEQNLNHDAMYWYRQDPGQGLRLIYYSQIVNDFQKGDIAEGYSVSREKKESFPLTVTSAQKNPTAFYLCASSIFPGAENEQYFGPGTRLTVT.

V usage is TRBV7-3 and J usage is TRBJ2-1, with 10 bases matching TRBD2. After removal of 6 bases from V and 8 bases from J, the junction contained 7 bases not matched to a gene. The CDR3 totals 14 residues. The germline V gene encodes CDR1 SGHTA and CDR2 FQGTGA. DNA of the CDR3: TGTGCCAGCAGTCATAGCGGGAGGAGGGATGAGCAGTTCTTC. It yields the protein CASSHSGRRDEQFF.

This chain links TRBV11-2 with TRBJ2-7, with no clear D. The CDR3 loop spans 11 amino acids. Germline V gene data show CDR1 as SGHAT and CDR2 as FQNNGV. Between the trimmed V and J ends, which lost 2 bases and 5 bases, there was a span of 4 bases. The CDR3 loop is CASSLNNEQYF. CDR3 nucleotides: TGTGCCAGCAGCTTAAATAACGAGCAGTACTTC.

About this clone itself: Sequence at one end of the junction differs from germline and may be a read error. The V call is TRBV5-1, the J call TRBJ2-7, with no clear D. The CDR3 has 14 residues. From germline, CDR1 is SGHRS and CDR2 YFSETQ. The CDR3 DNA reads TGCGCCAGCAGCTTGGAAGGACCCAGCTACGGGCAGTACTTC. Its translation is CASSLEGPSYGQYF.

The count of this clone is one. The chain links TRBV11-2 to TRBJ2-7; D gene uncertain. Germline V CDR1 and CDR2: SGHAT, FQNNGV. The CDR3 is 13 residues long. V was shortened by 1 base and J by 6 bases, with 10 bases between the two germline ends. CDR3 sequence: CASSLVEGGEQYF. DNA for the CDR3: TGTGCCAGCAGCTTAGTTGAAGGCGGCGAGCAGTACTTC.

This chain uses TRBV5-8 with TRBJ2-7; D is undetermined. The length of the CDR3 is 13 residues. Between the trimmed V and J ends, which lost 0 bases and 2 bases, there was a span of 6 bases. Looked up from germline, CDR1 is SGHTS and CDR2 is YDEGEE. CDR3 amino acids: CASSLGLTYEQYF. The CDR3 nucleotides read TGTGCCAGCAGCTTGGGTCTTACCTACGAGCAGTACTTC.

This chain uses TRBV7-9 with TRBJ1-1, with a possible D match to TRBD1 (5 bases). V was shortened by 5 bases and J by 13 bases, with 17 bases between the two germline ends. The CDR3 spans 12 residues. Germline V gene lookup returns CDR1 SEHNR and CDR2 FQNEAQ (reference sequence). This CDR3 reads CASSPGGGLGFF. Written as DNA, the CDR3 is TGTGCCAGCAGCCCGGGGGGAGGACTGGGTTTCTTT.

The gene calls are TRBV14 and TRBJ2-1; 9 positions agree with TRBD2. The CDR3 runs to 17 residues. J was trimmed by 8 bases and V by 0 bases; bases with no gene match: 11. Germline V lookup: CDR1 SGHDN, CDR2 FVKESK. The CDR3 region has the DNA TGTGCCAGCAGCCAAGAAGGGTCAGGACTAGCGATCGATGAGCAGTTCTTC. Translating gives CASSQEGSGLAIDEQFF.